The 15 T cell receptor beta chains below were found in one sample sequenced in a study of CD8 T cells in ankylosing spondylitis. Via MiXCR, TCRdb re-called the 5' RACE reads, giving one row per CDR3 protein. The sample carries around 230,000 distinct CDR3 sequences, 7% to 10% recorded once. The sample consisted of blood, either unsorted or a sorted T cell fraction (not recorded which). The receptor set was obtained from a female donor with ankylosing spondylitis or in good health (not recorded which).

This clonotype was seen ten or more times. In nucleotides, the CDR3 is TGCAGCGTTATTAGACAGGGGGGCTACGAGCAGTACTTC. This sequence encodes CSVIRQGGYEQYF. The genes are TRBV29-1 and TRBJ2-7, with TRBD1 identical over 9 bases. In germline, CDR1 is SQVTM, CDR2 ANQGSEA. Unmatched junction bases numbered 5, after V lost 5 bases and J lost 3 bases. The CDR3 has 13 residues.

This clonotype was recorded a few times. This chain joins TRBV6-2 or TRBV6-3 and TRBJ1-1; D unclear. CDR1 MNHEY and CDR2 SVGEGT come from the germline V gene. V lost 6 bases to trimming and J lost 6 bases, with 17 bases between them. This CDR3 comprises 14 residues. For the CDR3, the DNA is TGTGCCAGCAGGCCAGGCCCTGTCGTTTCTGAAGCTTTCTTT. This encodes CASRPGPVVSEAFF.

This clonotype was seen only a few times. The gene calls are TRBV6-5 and TRBJ2-7; no reliable D call. V lost 0 bases and J lost 3, with 12 bases in between. From germline, CDR1 is MNHEY and CDR2 SVGAGI. The CDR3 has 15 residues. The CDR3 reads CASSYSPRLGYEQYF. CDR3 coding DNA: TGTGCCAGCAGTTACTCGCCCCGACTGGGCTACGAGCAGTACTTC.

This clonotype was counted many times. This chain connects TRBV5-1 to TRBJ1-2; D unclear. Germline CDR1 is SGHRS and CDR2 is YFSETQ. There are 14 residues in the CDR3. V was clipped by 1 base and J by 2 bases, with 9 bases between them. Here the CDR3 reads CASSLSEANYGYTF. The DNA for the CDR3 is TGCGCCAGCAGCTTGTCGGAAGCGAACTATGGCTACACCTTC.

This clonotype was counted between two and nine times. The chain is built from TRBV7-9 and TRBJ2-5; D ambiguous. Trimming removed 5 bases from V and 1 base from J, with 11 bases in between. CDR1 and CDR2 from the germline V gene are SEHNR and FQNEAQ (reference sequence). The length of the CDR3 is 14 residues. The CDR3 sequence: CASSPLGGQETQYF. The CDR3 DNA sequence: TGTGCCAGCAGCCCCCTGGGTGGCCAAGAGACCCAGTACTTC.

Ten or more counts support this clonotype. This chain uses TRBV20-1 with TRBJ2-5, with 8 bases matching TRBD1. The germline V gene encodes CDR1 DFQATT and CDR2 SNEGSKA (reference sequence). The CDR3 sequence is 13 residues long. With V trimmed by 6 bases and J by 4 bases, 7 bases remained unmatched. CDR3: CSARGQGRETQYF. CDR3 sequence (DNA): TGCAGTGCCCGAGGACAGGGACGAGAGACCCAGTACTTC.

This clonotype was observed at least ten times. The rearrangement joins TRBV5-1 to TRBJ1-5; D may be TRBD1 (6 bases). Germline values: CDR1 SGHRS, CDR2 YFSETQ. This CDR3 contains 15 residues. The ends were cut back, 0 bases at V and 5 bases at J, with 12 bases in the middle. This CDR3 reads CASSLEGGSDQPQHF. The CDR3 region has the DNA TGCGCCAGCAGCTTGGAGGGGGGTAGTGATCAGCCCCAGCATTTT.

This clonotype was seen repeatedly, ten times or more. The CDR3 here is CASTLTREYNEQFF. For the CDR3, the DNA is TGTGCCAGCACCCTTACCCGGGAATACAATGAGCAGTTCTTC. The V gene is TRBV12-3 or TRBV12-4, the J gene TRBJ2-1, with a tentative D call TRBD2 (5 bases). The CDR3 loop spans 14 amino acids. V lost 7 bases and J lost 4, with 14 bases in between.

This clonotype was observed at least ten times. This chain connects TRBV20-1 to TRBJ2-7; the match to TRBD2 covers 7 bases. In germline, CDR1 is DFQATT, CDR2 SNEGSKA (reference sequence). Trimming removed 1 base from V and 6 bases from J; junction bases left unmatched: 9. The CDR3 contains 14 residues. The CDR3 region has the DNA TGCAGTGCTAGAGCCCGCGGGAGAGCACGCGAGCAGTACTTC. Translated: CSARARGRAREQYF.

In its sample, this clonotype was seen many times. The chain couples TRBV20-1 to TRBJ1-5; possible D gene TRBD1, 5 bases. In germline, CDR1 is DFQATT, CDR2 SNEGSKA (reference sequence). The V end lost 6 bases, the J end lost 6 bases, and 15 bases lay between the germline ends. The CDR3 extends over 13 amino acids. In DNA form, the CDR3 reads TGCAGTGCAGGTTGGGGGGAGGGTCAGCCCCAGCATTTT. It codes for CSAGWGEGQPQHF.

This clonotype occurred a few times. The chain recombines TRBV5-6 with TRBJ2-3; 11 bases line up with TRBD2. Germline V CDR1 and CDR2: SGHDT, YYEEEE. This CDR3 region has 17 residues. Trimming took 3 bases from V and 0 from J; bases not matched to a gene: 6. CDR3 residues: CASSWRLAGYSTDTQYF. Written as DNA, the CDR3 is TGTGCCAGCAGCTGGAGACTAGCGGGGTATAGCACAGATACGCAGTATTTT.

Regarding this clonotype: A much bigger clone sits one base away, suggesting this may be a read error. This sequence joins TRBV20-1 and TRBJ2-7; 9 bases agree with TRBD2. The CDR3 has 14 residues. Germline assignment: CDR1 DFQATT and CDR2 SNEGSKA (reference sequence). CDR3 in DNA: TGCAGTGCTAGTATAGCGGGGGACTCCTACGAGCGGTACTTC. As protein: CSASIAGDSYERYF.

This clonotype was detected ten times or more. The chain is built from TRBV20-1 and TRBJ2-1; D is unresolved. The CDR3 is 15 amino acids. The germline CDR1 and CDR2 sequences are DFQATT and SNEGSKA (reference sequence). V was clipped by 5 bases and J by 2 bases, with 16 bases between them. DNA of the CDR3: TGCAGTGCTCCCCCTGGCTCACCGGCCTACAATGAGCAGTTCTTC. Amino acid sequence: CSAPPGSPAYNEQFF.

This clonotype was detected ten times or more. The chain has TRBV5-1 and TRBJ2-1; TRBD2 agrees at 8 bases. The CDR3 has 14 residues. The V and J ends lost 1 base and 15 bases, in that order; junction bases with no gene match: 12. Germline assignment: CDR1 SGHRS and CDR2 YFSETQ. CDR3 sequence reads: CASSLLAGGGVRFF. DNA for the CDR3: TGCGCCAGCAGCTTGCTGGCGGGAGGAGGGGTTCGGTTCTTC.

This clonotype was seen many times. This rearrangement joins TRBV5-1 to TRBJ2-5; D is ambiguous. The CDR3 loop spans 14 amino acids. Trimming took off 4 bases at V and 5 bases at J, with 15 bases between the two ends. Germline CDR1 reads SGHRS; CDR2 reads YFSETQ. DNA of the CDR3: TGCGCCAGCAGCCATACTGGACCGATCGAGACCCAGTACTTC. Protein: CASSHTGPIETQYF.